The 7 T cell receptor beta chains presented below share a single source sample, sequenced in a study of Graves' ophthalmopathy and Graves' hyperthyroidism. Amplification targeted the TCR beta CDR3 regions, with RNA transcripts as the source material. HTBI primers were used in a first-round RT-PCR, which preceded a second-round multiplex PCR. TCRdb re-called the multiplex PCR reads with MiXCR, one entry per CDR3 protein. The sample lists 600,000 to 950,000 distinct CDR3 sequences; 40% were seen once. The sample was peripheral blood. These receptors were obtained from an adult man with Graves' ophthalmopathy.

Notes on this clonotype: No DNA is shown, since the ends of the CDR3 on it are uncertain; the CDR3 is the one TCRdb lists. The J gene is TRBJ2-3, the V gene TRBV10-3. The V gene's germline CDR1 is ENHRY and CDR2 SYGVKD. The CDR3 spans 12 residues, counting both ends. CDR3 residues: CASSTSIDTQYF.

This chain links TRBV19 with TRBJ2-3; D gene uncertain. V was trimmed by 4 bases and J by 6 bases, leaving 11 bases between them. The germline V gene has CDR1 LNHDA and CDR2 SQIVND (reference sequence). The CDR3 sequence is 13 residues long. As DNA, the CDR3 is TGTGCCAGTAGTACTATTGACGGTGATACGCAGTATTTT. It translates to CASSTIDGDTQYF. Together with reference TRBV19 and TRBJ2-3, the CDR3 gives the full variable domain: DGGITQSPKYLFRKEGQNVTLSCEQNLNHDAMYWYRQDPGQGLRLIYYSQIVNDFQKGDIAEGYSVSREKKESFPLTVTSAQKNPTAFYLCASSTIDGDTQYFGPGTRLTVL.

A few counts support this clonotype. This CDR3 is CASSPGQEGFTETQYF. The CDR3 DNA is TGTGCCAGCAGCCCAGGACAGGAGGGGTTTACAGAGACCCAGTACTTC. The chain couples TRBV11-2 to TRBJ2-5, with D tentatively TRBD1 (7 bases). The V and J ends lost 5 bases and 4 bases respectively, with 20 bases between them. CDR1 SGHAT and CDR2 FQNNGV come from the germline V gene. There are 16 residues in the CDR3.

This clonotype was seen only a few times. This chain uses TRBV20-1 with TRBJ2-5; 10 nucleotides match TRBD2. Germline CDR1 reads DFQATT; CDR2 reads SNEGSKA (reference sequence). J was trimmed by 4 bases and V by 0 bases; bases with no gene match: 5. This CDR3 has 15 residues. The CDR3 nucleotides read TGCAGTGCTAGAGAGGCTAGCGGGAGATTAGAGACCCAGTACTTC. It yields the protein CSAREASGRLETQYF.

A few counts support this clonotype. The chain employs TRBV25-1 and TRBJ2-2; possibly TRBD1 for D (5 bases). CDR1 and CDR2 from the germline V gene are MGHDK and SYGVNS. V shed 10 bases and J shed 4 bases, with 16 bases lying between them. This CDR3 region has 14 residues. CDR3 sequence: CATKGQGSTGELFF. DNA for the CDR3: TGTGCCACCAAGGGGCAGGGAAGCACCGGGGAGCTGTTTTTT.

The sample holds many counts of this clonotype. This chain's CDR3 is CASVPGSGAHSNQPQHF. The CDR3 DNA is TGCGCCAGCGTTCCGGGGTCGGGGGCCCATAGCAATCAGCCCCAGCATTTT. The V gene is TRBV10-1, the J gene TRBJ1-5, with D perhaps matching TRBD1 (6 bases). The CDR3 covers 17 residues. The ends were cut back, 8 bases at V and 0 bases at J, with 20 bases in the middle. Germline CDR1 and CDR2: WNHNN and SYGVQD (reference sequence).

This clonotype turned up a few times. J is TRBJ2-7 and V is TRBV11-1; D remains unclear. Trimming removed 5 bases from V and 0 bases from J, with 11 bases in between. CDR1 is SGHAT and CDR2 is FQDESV in the germline V gene (reference sequence). The CDR3 is 14 residues long. The CDR3 region has the DNA TGTGCCAGCAGCGCCGGTTATTACTCCTACGAGCAGTACTTC. Translation: CASSAGYYSYEQYF.